Described below is a single TCR beta chain sequence and its context. Authors' processing steps: Estimates of nucleated cell counts were drawn from the amplification of reference gene primers. The assay was immunoSEQ multiplex PCR, and TCRdb's table has in-frame clones only and misses some. For V, J and clone size, that table is used; D and trimming come from the DNA. Of about 98,000 clones detected, 81% appear once; the ten largest clones hold about 10%. This entry belongs to a study of blood T cell repertoires in COVID-19. Looking at the study overall: The United States, Italy and Spain were the sources of the acute and convalescent COVID-19 samples. PBMCs, B-cell-depleted T cells, or T cells were the source of the cDNA or gDNA that made up the material.

Per germline, CDR1 MNHEY and CDR2 SVGAGI. V gave up 5 bases and J gave up 5 bases; unmatched junction bases: 5. The CDR3 has 13 residues. The sequencing input was peripheral blood. The chain is built from TRBV6-5 and TRBJ1-2; TRBD1 aligns across 7 bases. This sequence was found in an elderly woman with acute or convalescent COVID-19. The CDR3 DNA is TGTGCCAGCAGTCGGGACAGAAGATATGGCTACACCTTC. Encoded protein: CASSRDRRYGYTF.